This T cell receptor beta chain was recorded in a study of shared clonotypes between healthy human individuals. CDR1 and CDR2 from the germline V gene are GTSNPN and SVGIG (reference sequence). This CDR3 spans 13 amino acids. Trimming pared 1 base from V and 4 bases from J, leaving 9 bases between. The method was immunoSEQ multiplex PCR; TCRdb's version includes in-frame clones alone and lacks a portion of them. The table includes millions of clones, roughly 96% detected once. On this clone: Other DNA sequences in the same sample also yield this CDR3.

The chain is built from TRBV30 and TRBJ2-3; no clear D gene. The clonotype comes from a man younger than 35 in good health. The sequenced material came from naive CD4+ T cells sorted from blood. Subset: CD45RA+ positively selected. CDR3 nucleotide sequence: TGTGCCTGGAGTGGACAAGGCCCAGATACGCAGTATTTT. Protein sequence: CAWSGQGPDTQYF. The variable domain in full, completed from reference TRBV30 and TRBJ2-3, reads SQTIHQWPATLVQPVGSPLSLECTVEGTSNPNLYWYRQAAGRGLQLLFYSVGIGQISSEVPQNLSASRPQDRQFILSSKKLLLSDSGFYLCAWSGQGPDTQYFGPGTRLTVL.